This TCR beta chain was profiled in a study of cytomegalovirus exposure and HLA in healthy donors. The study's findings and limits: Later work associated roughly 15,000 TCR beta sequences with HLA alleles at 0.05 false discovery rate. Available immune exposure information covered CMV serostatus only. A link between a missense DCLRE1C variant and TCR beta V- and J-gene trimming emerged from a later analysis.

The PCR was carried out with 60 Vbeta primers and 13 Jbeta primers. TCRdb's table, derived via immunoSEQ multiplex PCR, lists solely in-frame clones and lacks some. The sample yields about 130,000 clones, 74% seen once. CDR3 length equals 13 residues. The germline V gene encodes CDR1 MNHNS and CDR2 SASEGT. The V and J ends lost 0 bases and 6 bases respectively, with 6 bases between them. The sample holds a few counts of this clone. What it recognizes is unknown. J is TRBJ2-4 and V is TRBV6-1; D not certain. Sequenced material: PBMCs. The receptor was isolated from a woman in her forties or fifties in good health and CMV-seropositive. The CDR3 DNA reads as TGTGCCAGCAGTGAAGCTTCTCTAAACATTCAGTACTTC. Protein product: CASSEASLNIQYF.